There are a few counts of the clone carrying this T cell receptor (beta chain). The entry originates in a study of control samples from healthy donors and cancer patients. The CDR3 has 14 residues. Trimming took 1 base from V and 7 from J, leaving 8 bases between them. CDR1 is SEHNR, CDR2 FQNEAQ, per germline (reference sequence). Clones were sequenced by immunoSEQ multiplex PCR, and TCRdb holds only the in-frame ones, with some missing. In the table there are fewer than 150,000 clones, approximately 89% of which are singletons. Sequences were obtained from blood. The chain employs TRBV7-9 and TRBJ1-6; D gene ambiguous. This clonotype was obtained from a woman aged 18-30 years in good health. Here the CDR3 reads CASSLGVVNSPLHF. The CDR3, as DNA: TGTGCCAGCAGCTTAGGAGTTGTGAATTCACCCCTCCACTTT. Based on the CDR3 plus reference TRBV7-9 and TRBJ1-6, the full variable domain is DTGVSQNPRHKITKRGQNVTFRCDPISEHNRLYWYRQTLGQGPEFLTYFQNEAQLEKSRLLSDRFSAERPKGSFSTLEIQRTEQGDSAMYLCASSLGVVNSPLHFGNGTRLTVT.